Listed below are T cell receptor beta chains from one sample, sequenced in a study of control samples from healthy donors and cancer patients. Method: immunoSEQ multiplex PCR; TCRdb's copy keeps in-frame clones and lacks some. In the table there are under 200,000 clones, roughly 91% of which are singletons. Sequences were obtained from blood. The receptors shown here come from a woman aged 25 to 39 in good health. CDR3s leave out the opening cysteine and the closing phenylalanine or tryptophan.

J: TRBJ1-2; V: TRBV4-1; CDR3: ASSQAHDYGYT
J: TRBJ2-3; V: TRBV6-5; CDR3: ASSYSGGVQDTQY
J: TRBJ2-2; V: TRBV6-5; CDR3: ASRQTGELF
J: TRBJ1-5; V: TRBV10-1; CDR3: ASSSGTGNQPQH
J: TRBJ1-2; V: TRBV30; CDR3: AWRGTGSNYGYT
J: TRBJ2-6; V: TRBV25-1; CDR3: ASSGLAGSGANVLT
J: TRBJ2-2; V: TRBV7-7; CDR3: ASSLFGGTGELF
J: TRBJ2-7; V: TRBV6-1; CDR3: ASSEAQYEQY
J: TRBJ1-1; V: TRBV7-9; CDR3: ASSLAPGRDTEAF
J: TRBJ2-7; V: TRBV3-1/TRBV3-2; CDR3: ASSPGAYEQY
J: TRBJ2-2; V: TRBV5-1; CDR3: ASSLGPGLAGTGELF
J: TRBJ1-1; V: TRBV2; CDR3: ASSDRGVMNTEAF
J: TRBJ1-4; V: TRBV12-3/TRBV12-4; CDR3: ASSLGSGGKLF
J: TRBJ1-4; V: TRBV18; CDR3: ASSPTGAIEKLF
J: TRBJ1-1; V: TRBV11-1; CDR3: ASSQEGVLAF
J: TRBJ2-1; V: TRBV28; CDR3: ASSPGLAGGPREQF
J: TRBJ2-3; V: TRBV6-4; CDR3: ASSASGGTDTQY
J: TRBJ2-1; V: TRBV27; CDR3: ASSVTGGNEQF
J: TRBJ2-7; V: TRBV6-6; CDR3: ASSYSKVAREQY
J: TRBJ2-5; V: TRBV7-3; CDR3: ASSLRPGVGETQY
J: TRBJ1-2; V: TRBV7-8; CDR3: ASSGRDRYGYT
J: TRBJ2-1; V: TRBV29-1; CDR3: SITGTGFYNEQF
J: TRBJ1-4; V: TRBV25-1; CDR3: ASSGTGTANEKLF
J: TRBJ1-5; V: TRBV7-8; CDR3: ASSPMGYSNQPQH
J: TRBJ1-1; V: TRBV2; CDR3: ASRRQGIGTEAF
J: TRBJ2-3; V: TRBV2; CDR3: ASRGTTDTQY
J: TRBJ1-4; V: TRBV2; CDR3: ASRAGTGAEKLF
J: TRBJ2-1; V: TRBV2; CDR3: ASSGTGGLREQF
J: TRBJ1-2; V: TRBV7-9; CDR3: ASSPPGGYGYT
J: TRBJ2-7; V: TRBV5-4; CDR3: ASGAFGGNPYEQY
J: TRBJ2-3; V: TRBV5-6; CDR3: ASSTRTVPDTQY
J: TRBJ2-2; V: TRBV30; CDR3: AWSRGVGELF
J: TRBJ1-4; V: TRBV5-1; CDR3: ASSLQGAQGGEKLF
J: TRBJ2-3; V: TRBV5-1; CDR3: ASTNTDTQY
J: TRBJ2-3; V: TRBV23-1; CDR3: ASSLVRREGGTDTQY
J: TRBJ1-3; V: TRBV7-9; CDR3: ASTESSGNTIY
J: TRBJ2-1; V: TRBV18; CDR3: ASSPLAGGPDEQF
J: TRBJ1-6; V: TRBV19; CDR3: ASNGGGYSPLH
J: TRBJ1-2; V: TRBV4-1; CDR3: ASSQDGYNYGYT
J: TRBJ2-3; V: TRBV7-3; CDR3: ASSPSGGAGDTQY
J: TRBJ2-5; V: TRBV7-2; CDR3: ASSLRPGRETQY
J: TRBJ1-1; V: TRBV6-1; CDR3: ASSEAGEAEAF
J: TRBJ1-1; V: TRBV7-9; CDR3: ASSLQGSTEAF
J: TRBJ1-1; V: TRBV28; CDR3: ASSSVDTEAF
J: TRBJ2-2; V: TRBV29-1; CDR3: SVLGQTNTGELF
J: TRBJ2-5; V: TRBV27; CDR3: ASSPRGPQETQY
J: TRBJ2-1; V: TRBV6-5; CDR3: ASRWDRGYNEQF
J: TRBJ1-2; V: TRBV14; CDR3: ASSQGGDGYYGYT
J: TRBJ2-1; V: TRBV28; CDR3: ASSLSGTSSYNEQF
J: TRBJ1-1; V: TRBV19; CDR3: ASSLSRGGTEAF
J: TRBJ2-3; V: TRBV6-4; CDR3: ASSDPGLAGPTDTQY
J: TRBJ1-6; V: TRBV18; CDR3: ASSPRGNSYNSPLH
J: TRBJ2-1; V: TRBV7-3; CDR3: ASSSLAGGQF
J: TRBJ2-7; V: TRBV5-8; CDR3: ASSLRSPYEQY
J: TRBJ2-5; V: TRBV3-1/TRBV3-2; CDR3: ASSQGPVWGTQY
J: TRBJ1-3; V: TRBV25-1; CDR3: ASSEQGGSGNTIY
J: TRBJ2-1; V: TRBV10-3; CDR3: ATMGGGNEQF